The T cell receptor (beta chain) under discussion was sequenced for a study of blood T cell repertoires in COVID-19. The method was immunoSEQ multiplex PCR; TCRdb's version includes in-frame clones alone and lacks a portion of them. The table includes 150,000 to 200,000 clones, about 83% detected once. The germline gives CDR1 LGHDT, CDR2 YNNKEL (reference sequence). This CDR3 has 16 residues. V shed 4 bases and J shed 3 bases, with 19 bases lying between them. This receptor was identified in a woman in her fifties or sixties in a cohort exposed to, infected with or recovered from COVID-19 (not recorded which). This chain joins TRBV3-1 (or the pseudogene TRBV3-2) and TRBJ2-7; weak D call: TRBD1 (6 bases). Material for sequencing was PBMCs or T cells enriched from blood (not recorded which). CDR3 residues: CASSLRRDTDHYEQYF. The CDR3 region has the DNA TGTGCCAGCAGCCTTAGAAGGGACACGGACCACTACGAGCAGTACTTC.